A selection of T cell receptor beta chains follows, all from one sample in a study of cytomegalovirus exposure and HLA in healthy donors. Using immunoSEQ multiplex PCR, the repertoire was profiled, and TCRdb retains in-frame clones only, with some absent. Of about 100,000 clones listed, about four fifths were seen once; the top ten hold 4.5% to 5.5%. The sequencing sample was made of PBMCs. The receptors here all came from a man aged 35 to 55 in good health and CMV-seropositive. The CDR3 runs from the conserved cysteine through the conserved F or W. D genes are given only for firm matches. Only part of the rows carry a size: once, few, many, or a class if the clone is expanded.

>-|TRBV11-3|TRBJ2-6|-
CASSPRGSGANVLTF
TGTGCCAGCAGCCCCCGCGGCTCTGGGGCCAACGTCCTGACTTTC
>-|TRBV7-2|TRBJ1-5|-
CASSLEGRGIGNQPQHF
TGTGCCAGCAGCTTAGAGGGCAGGGGAATAGGCAATCAGCCCCAGCATTTT
>-|TRBV7-8|TRBJ1-6|-
CASSLARLGHSPLHF
TGTGCCAGCAGCTTAGCGCGTCTGGGGCATTCACCCCTCCACTTT
>-|TRBV29-1|TRBJ1-3|few
CSVERANSGNTIYF
TGCAGCGTTGAGAGGGCCAACTCTGGAAACACCATATATTTT
>TRBD1|TRBV5-8|TRBJ1-2|-
CASSASPTGRTSGYTF
TGTGCCAGCAGCGCGAGCCCGACAGGGAGAACGAGTGGCTACACCTTC
>TRBD1|TRBV5-5|TRBJ1-1|once
CASSLGQASNTEAFF
TGTGCCAGCAGCCTGGGACAGGCCTCGAACACTGAAGCTTTCTTT
>TRBD2|TRBV10-3|TRBJ2-2|-
CAISREVNTGELFF
TGTGCCATCAGTCGGGAGGTAAACACCGGGGAGCTGTTTTTT
>-|TRBV14|TRBJ2-3|-
CASSPTQGQDTQYF
TGTGCCAGCAGCCCGACACAGGGTCAAGATACGCAGTATTTT
>TRBD1|TRBV19|TRBJ1-5|-
CASSRSWTGDQPQHF
TGTGCCAGTAGCCGTTCGTGGACAGGGGATCAGCCCCAGCATTTT
>-|TRBV9|TRBJ2-7|once
CASSVGTNSYEQYF
TGTGCCAGCAGCGTAGGGACTAACTCCTACGAGCAGTACTTC
>-|TRBV6-5|TRBJ1-2|-
CASSYVARTNYGYTF
TGTGCCAGCAGTTACGTGGCACGCACTAACTATGGCTACACCTTC
>TRBD2|TRBV19|TRBJ2-5|-
CASSTVNPGTSGGIQETQYF
TGTGCCAGTAGCACCGTGAACCCCGGGACTAGCGGGGGCATTCAAGAGACCCAGTACTTC
>-|TRBV29-1|TRBJ1-4|-
CSGGGATNEKLFF
TGCAGCGGTGGGGGCGCAACTAATGAAAAACTGTTTTTT
>TRBD1|TRBV29-1|TRBJ2-1|-
CSGRTGDSYNEQFF
TGCAGCGGGCGGACAGGGGACTCCTACAATGAGCAGTTCTTC
>TRBD1|TRBV7-9|TRBJ1-2|-
CSSSPGQGAYGYTF
TGTTCCAGCAGCCCGGGACAGGGGGCTTATGGCTACACCTTC
>-|TRBV28|TRBJ1-2|-
CASSLTGNYGYTF
TGTGCCAGCAGTTTAACAGGGAACTATGGCTACACCTTC
>-|TRBV9|TRBJ2-2|few
CASSVTDIGELFF
TGTGCCAGCAGCGTAACTGATATCGGGGAGCTGTTTTTT
>TRBD2|TRBV5-1|TRBJ2-5|-
CASSLGLAGGDQYF
TGCGCCAGCAGCTTGGGACTAGCGGGGGGAGACCAGTACTTC
>-|TRBV7-9|TRBJ2-1|-
CASSLAGQRGNEQFF
TGTGCCAGCAGCTTAGCAGGACAGAGGGGCAATGAGCAGTTCTTC
>TRBD1|TRBV19|TRBJ1-2|-
CASSIPGQGNYGYTF
TGTGCCAGTAGTATCCCGGGACAGGGAAACTATGGCTACACCTTC
>TRBD1|TRBV5-1|TRBJ1-2|-
CASSSWTGVASNYGYTF
TGCGCCAGCAGCTCCTGGACAGGGGTTGCTTCTAACTATGGCTACACCTTC
>TRBD1|TRBV7-8|TRBJ1-4|-
CASSPTLLTGSVEKLFF
TGTGCCAGCAGCCCAACCCTTCTGACAGGGTCGGTCGAAAAACTGTTTTTT